This record looks at one T cell receptor beta chain sequence and its context. Its antigen remains unidentified. Germline V lookup: CDR1 SGHDT, CDR2 YYEEEE. Trimming took 0 bases from V and 10 from J; bases not matched to a gene: 13. This CDR3 region has 16 residues. This record comes from a study of CD8 T cells in ankylosing spondylitis. Study-wide findings and caveats: Blood of patients with ankylosing spondylitis appeared to be characterized by a TCR beta motif of about 8 highly homologous variants.

TCRdb reanalysed the 5' RACE reads using MiXCR and keeps one entry per CDR3 protein. This table holds roughly 440,000 distinct CDR3 sequences, under 20% found once. Sequenced input: blood, either unsorted or a sorted T cell fraction (not recorded which). This sequence was found in a male donor with ankylosing spondylitis. The V call is TRBV5-6, the J call TRBJ2-1, with TRBD2 identical over 7 bases. The CDR3: CASSLGPSGLGREQFF. The CDR3, as DNA: TGTGCCAGCAGCTTGGGGCCTAGCGGCCTGGGAAGGGAGCAGTTCTTC.